This TCR beta chain was captured in a study of cytomegalovirus exposure and HLA in healthy donors. Points on this clone: What it recognizes is unknown.

Study-wide points: Within an earlier analysis, most TCR beta V segments proved productive either about 87% or about 30% of the time. There were some V segments, including TRBV6-2 and TRBV6-3, excluded as indistinguishable. HLA alleles were associated with 18,000 or so TCR beta sequences in a later analysis at 0.05 false discovery rate.

Germline lookup yields CDR1 WSHSY and CDR2 SAAADI. After removal of 7 bases from V and 1 base from J, the junction contained 14 bases not matched to a gene. The CDR3 is 17 amino acids. A multiplex PCR was run with 60 Vbeta primers and 13 Jbeta primers. Clones were sequenced by immunoSEQ multiplex PCR, and TCRdb holds only the in-frame ones, with some missing. Among 120,000 to 150,000 clones listed, roughly 80% were seen once. This chain joins TRBV10-2 and TRBJ2-7; 9 bases line up with TRBD2. Input material: PBMCs. This receptor was obtained from a woman between 35 and 50 years old in good health and CMV-seropositive. The chain's CDR3 is CASTRVAGVVKSYEQYF. The CDR3 nucleotides are TGCGCCAGCACGCGGGTAGCGGGAGTCGTAAAGTCCTACGAGCAGTACTTC.